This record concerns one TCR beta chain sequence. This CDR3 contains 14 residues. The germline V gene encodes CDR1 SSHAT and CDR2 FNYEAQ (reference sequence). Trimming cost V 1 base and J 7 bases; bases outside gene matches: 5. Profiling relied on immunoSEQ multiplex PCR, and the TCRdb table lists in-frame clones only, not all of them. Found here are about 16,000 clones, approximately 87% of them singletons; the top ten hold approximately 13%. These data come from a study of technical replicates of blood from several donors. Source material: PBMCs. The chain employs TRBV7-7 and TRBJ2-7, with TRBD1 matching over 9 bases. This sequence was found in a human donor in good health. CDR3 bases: TGTGCCAGCAGCTTAGGGACAGGGGAGGAAGAGCAGTACTTC. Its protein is CASSLGTGEEEQYF.